The rows below give T cell receptor beta chains drawn from one sample of a study of tumor-infiltrating lymphocytes in primary liver carcinoma. Using its own MiXCR run on the multiplex PCR reads, TCRdb lists one record per CDR3 protein. This sample has approximately 190,000 distinct CDR3 sequences, with about 82% found just once. Material for sequencing was tumor tissue from primary liver carcinoma. These receptor sequences come from a man between 40 and 49 years old with primary liver carcinoma and hepatitis B virus infection. The CDR3 runs from the conserved cysteine through the conserved F or W. The D gene is left open where the match is weak. Expanded clones are given a class, and other clones once, few, many or no size at all.

v_call	j_call	clone_size	d_call	cdr3_aa	cdr3_nt
TRBV10-1	TRBJ2-2	-	-	CASSEFGGRTGGLFF	TGCGCCAGCAGTGAGTTTGGCGGGCGAACCGGGGGGCTGTTTTTT
TRBV4-3	TRBJ2-2	-	-	CASSPDWYGELIF	TGCGCCAGCAGTCCAGATTGGTACGGGGAGCTGATTTTT
TRBV29-1	TRBJ2-1	-	-	CSHRTRGDYSEQFF	TGCAGTCACCGTACTAGAGGAGACTACAGTGAGCAGTTCTTC
TRBV29-1	TRBJ2-1	-	TRBD2	CIVGLGAYNEQFF	TGCATAGTGGGACTAGGGGCCTACAATGAGCAGTTCTTC
TRBV29-1	TRBJ2-1	-	TRBD2	CSVGLAGEFYIKQFF	TGCAGCGTTGGACTAGCGGGAGAGTTCTACATTAAGCAGTTCTTC
TRBV2	TRBJ1-4	-	-	CASSVGGLEKLFF	TGTGCCAGCAGTGTCGGGGGGCTTGAAAAACTGTTTTTT
TRBV6-5	TRBJ2-2	-	-	CANSYSLGGGPDPGELFF	TGTGCCAACAGTTACAGTCTAGGGGGAGGCCCTGACCCCGGGGAGCTGTTTTTT
TRBV6-1	TRBJ2-5	once	-	CASSDGGRGTKYF	TGTGCCAGCAGTGACGGGGGGCGAGGGACTAAGTACTTC
TRBV27	TRBJ2-1	few	-	CASSLSRDTYNEQFF	TGTGCCAGCAGTTTATCGAGGGACACTTACAATGAGCAGTTCTTC
TRBV11-2	TRBJ2-1	-	TRBD2	CASSFSGPLDNERFF	TGTGCCAGTAGCTTTAGCGGGCCACTCGATAATGAGCGGTTCTTC
TRBV2	TRBJ2-7	-	-	CASSSETWGEQYF	TGTGCCAGCAGCTCGGAGACCTGGGGGGAGCAGTACTTC
TRBV5-1	TRBJ2-1	-	TRBD2	CASSVGIAGNNEQFF	TGCGCCAGCAGCGTGGGAATAGCGGGGAACAATGAGCAGTTCTTC
TRBV4-2	TRBJ1-6	-	-	CASSQGRSSYNSPLHF	TGTGCCAGCAGCCAAGGTCGGAGCTCCTATAACTCACCCCTCCACTTT